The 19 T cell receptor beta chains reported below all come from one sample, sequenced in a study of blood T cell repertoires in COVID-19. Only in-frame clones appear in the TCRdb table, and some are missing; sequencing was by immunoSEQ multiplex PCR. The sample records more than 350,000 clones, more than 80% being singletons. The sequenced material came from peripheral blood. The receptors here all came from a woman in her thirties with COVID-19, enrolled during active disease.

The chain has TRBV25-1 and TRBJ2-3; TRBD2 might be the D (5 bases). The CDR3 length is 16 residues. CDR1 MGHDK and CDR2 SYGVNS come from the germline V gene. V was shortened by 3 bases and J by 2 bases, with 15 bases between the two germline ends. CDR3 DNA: TGTGCCAGCAGTGATCGGGGATTGTTCCACACAGATACGCAGTATTTT. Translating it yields CASSDRGLFHTDTQYF.

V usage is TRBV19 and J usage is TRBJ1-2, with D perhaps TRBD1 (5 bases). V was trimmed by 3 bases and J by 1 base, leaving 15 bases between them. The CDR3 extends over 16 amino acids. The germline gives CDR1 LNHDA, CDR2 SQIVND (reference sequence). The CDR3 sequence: CASSIGGALGNYGYTF. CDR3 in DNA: TGTGCCAGTAGTATTGGCGGGGCACTGGGTAACTATGGCTACACCTTC.

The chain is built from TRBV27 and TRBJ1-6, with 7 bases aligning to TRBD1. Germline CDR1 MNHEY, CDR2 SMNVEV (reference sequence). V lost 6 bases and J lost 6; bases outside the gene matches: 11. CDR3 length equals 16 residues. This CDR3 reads CASSLLQGLGNSPLHF. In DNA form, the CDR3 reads TGTGCCAGCAGCCTTTTACAGGGGTTAGGTAATTCACCCCTCCACTTT.

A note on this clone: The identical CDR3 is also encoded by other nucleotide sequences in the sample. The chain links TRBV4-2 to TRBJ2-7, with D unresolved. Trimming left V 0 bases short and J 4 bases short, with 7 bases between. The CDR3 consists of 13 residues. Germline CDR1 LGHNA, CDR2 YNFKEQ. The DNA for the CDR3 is TGTGCCAGCAGCCAAGATCTGGAGTACGAGCAGTACTTC. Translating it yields CASSQDLEYEQYF.

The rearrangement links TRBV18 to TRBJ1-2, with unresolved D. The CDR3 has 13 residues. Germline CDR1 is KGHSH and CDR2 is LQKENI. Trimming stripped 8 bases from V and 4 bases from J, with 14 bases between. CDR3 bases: TGTGCCAGCACCCCCGAGGGCCCCTATGGCTACACCTTC. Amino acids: CASTPEGPYGYTF.

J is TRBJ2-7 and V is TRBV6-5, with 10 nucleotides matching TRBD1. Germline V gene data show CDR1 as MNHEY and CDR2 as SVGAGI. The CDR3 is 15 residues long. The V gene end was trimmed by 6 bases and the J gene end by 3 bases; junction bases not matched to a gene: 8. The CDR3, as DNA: TGTGCCAGCAGGGCCGGGACAGGGGAAATCTACGAGCAGTACGTC. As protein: CASRAGTGEIYEQYV.

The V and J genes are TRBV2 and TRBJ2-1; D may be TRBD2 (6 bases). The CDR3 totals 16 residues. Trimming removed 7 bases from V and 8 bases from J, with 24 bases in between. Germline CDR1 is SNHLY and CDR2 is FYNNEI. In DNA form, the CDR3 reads TGTGCCAGCAACCCGCCCGCCCCCGGGAGAGGCGATGAGCAGTTCTTC. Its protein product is CASNPPAPGRGDEQFF.

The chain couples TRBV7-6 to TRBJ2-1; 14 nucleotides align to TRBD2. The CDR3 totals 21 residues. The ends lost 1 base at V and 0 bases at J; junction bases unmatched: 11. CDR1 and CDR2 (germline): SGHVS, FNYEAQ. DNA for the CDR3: TGTGCCAGCAGCTTAGACCTCGGACTAGCGGGAGGCCTGAGCTCCTACAATGAGCAGTTCTTC. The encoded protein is CASSLDLGLAGGLSSYNEQFF.

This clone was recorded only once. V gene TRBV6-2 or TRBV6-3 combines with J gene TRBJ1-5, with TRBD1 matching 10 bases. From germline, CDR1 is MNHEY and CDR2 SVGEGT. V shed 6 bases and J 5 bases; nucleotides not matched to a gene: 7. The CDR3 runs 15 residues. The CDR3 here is CASSSTGGLDQPQHF. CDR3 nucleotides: TGTGCCAGCAGCTCGACAGGGGGCTTAGATCAGCCCCAGCATTTT.

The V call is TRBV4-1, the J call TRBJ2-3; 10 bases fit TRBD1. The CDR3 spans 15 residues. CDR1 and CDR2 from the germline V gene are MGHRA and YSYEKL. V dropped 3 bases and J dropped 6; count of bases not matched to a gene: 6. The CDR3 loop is CASSQTDRGSDTQYF. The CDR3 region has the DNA TGCGCCAGCAGCCAGACGGACAGGGGGAGCGATACGCAGTATTTT.

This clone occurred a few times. CDR3 in amino acids: CASSLGSNEQFF. The CDR3 DNA reads TGTGCCAGCAGCTTAGGGAGCAATGAGCAGTTCTTC. The chain recombines TRBV7-9 with TRBJ2-1; no reliable D call. Germline V gene sequence: CDR1 SEHNR, CDR2 FQNEAQ (reference sequence). The V gene lost 1 base and the J gene lost 6 bases, with 4 bases spanning the gap. CDR3 length equals 12 residues.

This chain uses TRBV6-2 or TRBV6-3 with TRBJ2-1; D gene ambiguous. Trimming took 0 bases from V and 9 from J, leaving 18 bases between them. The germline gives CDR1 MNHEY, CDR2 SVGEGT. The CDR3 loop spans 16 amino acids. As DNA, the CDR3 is TGTGCCAGCAGTTACTCGAGTTCTAGAAGGTTGGGTGAGCAGTTCTTC. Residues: CASSYSSSRRLGEQFF.

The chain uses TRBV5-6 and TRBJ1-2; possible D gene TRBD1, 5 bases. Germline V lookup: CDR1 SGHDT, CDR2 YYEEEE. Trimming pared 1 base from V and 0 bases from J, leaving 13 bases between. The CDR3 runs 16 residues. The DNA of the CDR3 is TGTGCCAGCAGCTTGAACGACAGACCAACTAACTATGGCTACACCTTC. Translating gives CASSLNDRPTNYGYTF.

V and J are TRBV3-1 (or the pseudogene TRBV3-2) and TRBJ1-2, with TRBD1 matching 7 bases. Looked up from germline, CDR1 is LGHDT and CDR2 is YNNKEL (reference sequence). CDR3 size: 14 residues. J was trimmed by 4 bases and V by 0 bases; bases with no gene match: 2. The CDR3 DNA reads TGTGCCAGCAGCCAAGACAGGGGGACCTATGGCTACACCTTC. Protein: CASSQDRGTYGYTF.

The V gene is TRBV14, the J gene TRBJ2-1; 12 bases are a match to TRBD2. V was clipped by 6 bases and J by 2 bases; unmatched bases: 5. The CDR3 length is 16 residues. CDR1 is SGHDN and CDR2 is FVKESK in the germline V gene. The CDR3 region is CASSQTSGSPYNEQFF. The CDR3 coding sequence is TGTGCCAGCAGTCAGACTAGCGGGAGTCCCTACAATGAGCAGTTCTTC.

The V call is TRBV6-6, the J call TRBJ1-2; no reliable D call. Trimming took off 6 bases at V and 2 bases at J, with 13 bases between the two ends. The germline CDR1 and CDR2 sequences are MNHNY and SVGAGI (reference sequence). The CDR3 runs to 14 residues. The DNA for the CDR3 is TGTGCCAGCAGCTCCCTCTCCGCGAACTATGGCTACACCTTC. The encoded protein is CASSSLSANYGYTF.

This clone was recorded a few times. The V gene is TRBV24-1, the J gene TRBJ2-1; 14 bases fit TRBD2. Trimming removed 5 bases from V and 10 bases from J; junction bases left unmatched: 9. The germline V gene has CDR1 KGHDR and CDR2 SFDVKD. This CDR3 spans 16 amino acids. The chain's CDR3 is CATSAPGLAGGREQFF. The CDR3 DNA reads TGTGCCACCAGTGCCCCAGGACTAGCGGGAGGAAGGGAGCAGTTCTTC.

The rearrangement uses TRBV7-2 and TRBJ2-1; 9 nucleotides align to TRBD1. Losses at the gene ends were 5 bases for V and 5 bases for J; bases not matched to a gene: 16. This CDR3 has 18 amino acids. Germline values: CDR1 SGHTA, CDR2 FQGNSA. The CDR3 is CASSLWGTGGRGDNEQFF. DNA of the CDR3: TGTGCCAGCAGCCTGTGGGGTACAGGGGGCAGGGGGGACAATGAGCAGTTCTTC.

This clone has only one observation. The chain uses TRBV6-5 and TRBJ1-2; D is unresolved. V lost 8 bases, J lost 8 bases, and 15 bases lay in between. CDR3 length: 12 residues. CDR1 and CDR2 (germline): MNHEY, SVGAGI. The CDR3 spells CASFTNRGGYTF. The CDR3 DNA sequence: TGTGCCAGCTTTACAAACCGAGGAGGCTACACCTTC.